Shown below are 21 T cell receptor beta chains from a single sample sequenced in a study of cytomegalovirus exposure and HLA in healthy donors. PCR involved 60 Vbeta and 13 Jbeta primers. TCRdb's table, derived via immunoSEQ multiplex PCR, lists solely in-frame clones and lacks some. The data contain about 230,000 clones, roughly 90% of them singletons. The specimen was PBMCs. The source of these receptors is a woman aged 18-30 years in good health and CMV-seronegative.

This chain links TRBV13 with TRBJ2-3, with 13 positions matching TRBD2. J was trimmed by 2 bases and V by 5 bases; bases with no gene match: 13. Germline V gene data show CDR1 as PRHDT and CDR2 as FYEKMQ (reference sequence). This CDR3 has 19 amino acids. CDR3 coding DNA: TGTGCCAGCAGCCCGGGACTAGCGGGAAACCAGGGTGCCACAGATACGCAGTATTTT. As protein: CASSPGLAGNQGATDTQYF.

This clone was picked up one time. The chain has TRBV4-3 and TRBJ2-7; D perhaps matches TRBD2 (6 bases). Trimming left V 5 bases short and J 2 bases short, with 22 bases between. The CDR3 consists of 17 residues. CDR1 and CDR2 (germline): LGHNA, YSLEER. CDR3 residues: CASSLHLLEGFTYEQYF. The CDR3 DNA follows: TGCGCCAGCAGCTTGCATTTACTGGAGGGCTTTACCTACGAGCAGTACTTC.

The V and J genes are TRBV11-2 and TRBJ2-7; D is undetermined. Germline V gives CDR1 SGHAT, CDR2 FQNNGV. This CDR3 contains 14 residues. V lost 1 base and J 2 bases, leaving 9 bases between the germline ends. The CDR3 DNA reads TGTGCCAGCAGCTTAGGATGGCAAACCTACGAGCAGTACTTC. Its translation is CASSLGWQTYEQYF.

The genes are TRBV2 and TRBJ2-1; D gene uncertain. V gave up 3 bases and J gave up 4 bases, with 4 bases separating them. Germline lookup yields CDR1 SNHLY and CDR2 FYNNEI. The CDR3 covers 12 residues. The CDR3 region is CASSDPYNEQFF. Written as DNA, the CDR3 is TGTGCCAGCAGTGACCCATACAATGAGCAGTTCTTC.

This chain links TRBV5-6 with TRBJ1-3, with TRBD1 as a possible D gene (6 bases). Trimming shortened V by 5 bases and J by 8 bases, and 17 bases separated the two germline ends. The germline V gene encodes CDR1 SGHDT and CDR2 YYEEEE. The CDR3 is 14 amino acids. The CDR3 spells CASRSQGTLDTIYF. Written as DNA, the CDR3 is TGTGCCAGCAGATCACAGGGAACGTTGGACACCATATATTTT.

The V gene is TRBV5-5, the J gene TRBJ2-7; possible D gene TRBD1, 6 bases. The CDR3 has 16 residues. The V and J ends lost 0 bases and 1 base respectively, with 14 bases between them. Germline CDR1 reads SGHKS; CDR2 reads YYEKEE (reference sequence). The CDR3 DNA reads TGTGCCAGCAGCTTGGTGGTCAGGGGAGTTTCCTACGAGCAGTACTTC. This translates into CASSLVVRGVSYEQYF.

This chain connects TRBV10-2 to TRBJ2-5; the D is unclear. With the DNA end fitting TRBJ2-7 better, the J assignment may be wrong. Germline CDR1 is WSHSY and CDR2 is SAAADI. CDR3 length: 12 residues. DNA for the CDR3: TGCGCCAGCAACGACGGGTCCTACGAGCAGTACTTC. Translation: CASNDGSYEQYF.

The gene calls are TRBV18 and TRBJ2-2; unclear D gene. V was shortened by 2 bases and J by 5 bases, with 12 bases between the two germline ends. This CDR3 region has 15 residues. CDR1 and CDR2 (germline): KGHSH, LQKENI. The CDR3 DNA sequence: TGTGCCAGCTCACCAAATCGCGGTGGGACCGGGGAGCTGTTTTTT. It codes for CASSPNRGGTGELFF.

Comments on this clone: The same CDR3 arises from other DNA sequences in this sample as well. V and J are TRBV20-1 and TRBJ2-7, with a possible D match to TRBD1 (6 bases). This CDR3 has 11 residues. The ends were cut back, 6 bases at V and 3 bases at J, with 9 bases in the middle. Germline values: CDR1 DFQATT, CDR2 SNEGSKA (reference sequence). CDR3 DNA sequence: TGCAGTGCGGGGGACAACTACGAGCAGTACTTC. This gives the protein CSAGDNYEQYF.

The chain combines TRBV14 with TRBJ1-4, with unresolved D. Germline V gene lookup returns CDR1 SGHDN and CDR2 FVKESK. The CDR3 runs 15 residues. Trimming took off 2 bases at V and 0 bases at J, with 7 bases between the two ends. The CDR3 is CASSQFSATNEKLFF. The CDR3, as DNA: TGTGCCAGCAGCCAATTCTCAGCAACTAATGAAAAACTGTTTTTT.

The chain couples TRBV5-4 to TRBJ2-1, with D possibly being TRBD2 (6 bases). CDR1 is SGHNT, CDR2 YYREEE, per germline (reference sequence). V lost 5 bases and J 0 bases, leaving 12 bases between the germline ends. The CDR3 totals 15 residues. CDR3 protein: CASRSSASSYNEQFF. The CDR3 region has the DNA TGTGCCAGCAGATCTAGCGCTAGCTCCTACAATGAGCAGTTCTTC.

The genes are TRBV18 and TRBJ1-2, with a tentative D call TRBD1 (5 bases). Germline values: CDR1 KGHSH, CDR2 LQKENI. CDR3 length: 14 amino acids. Deletions cut 5 bases from V and 8 bases from J, with 18 bases between. The CDR3 reads CASSAAQGGYGYTF. The CDR3 region has the DNA TGTGCCAGCTCAGCAGCTCAGGGTGGGTACGGCTACACCTTC.

The V call is TRBV6-6, the J call TRBJ1-1; the D gene is possibly TRBD1 (5 bases). Trimming left V 11 bases short and J 4 bases short, with 20 bases between. From germline, CDR1 is MNHNY and CDR2 SVGAGI (reference sequence). This CDR3 is built from 14 residues. CDR3 DNA sequence: TGTGCCGGCAAGGACGCCCGAAGGGGCACTGAAGCTTTCTTT. Amino acids: CAGKDARRGTEAFF.

V and J are TRBV7-6 and TRBJ2-2; D call uncertain. The V gene's germline CDR1 is SGHVS and CDR2 FNYEAQ. Trimming left V 2 bases short and J 8 bases short, with 12 bases between. The CDR3 length is 14 residues. The CDR3 bases are TGTGCCAGCAGCTTAAATTCCCCTCAGGGGGAGCTGTTTTTT. Translating gives CASSLNSPQGELFF.

The chain employs TRBV15 and TRBJ2-5; TRBD2 matches 7 bases. The CDR3 extends over 16 amino acids. Germline V gene lookup returns CDR1 LNHNV and CDR2 YYDKDF (reference sequence). The V and J ends lost 5 bases and 5 bases, in that order; junction bases with no gene match: 14. The CDR3 spells CATSGNPAGVRETQYF. DNA for the CDR3: TGTGCCACCAGCGGGAACCCCGCGGGAGTCAGGGAGACCCAGTACTTC.

This clone has just one count. The chain employs TRBV7-3 and TRBJ2-5; D uncertain. V was pared by 2 bases and J by 7 bases, with 11 bases between. This CDR3 contains 13 residues. The germline V gene encodes CDR1 SGHTA and CDR2 FQGTGA. The CDR3 is CASSLSPLRTQYF. In DNA form, the CDR3 reads TGTGCCAGCAGCTTATCCCCCCTAAGGACCCAGTACTTC.

The V call is TRBV27, the J call TRBJ2-1; 8 nucleotides align to TRBD2. Germline CDR1 is MNHEY and CDR2 is SMNVEV (reference sequence). This CDR3 comprises 17 residues. V lost 4 bases to trimming and J lost 6 bases; unmatched junction nucleotides: 14. Written as DNA, the CDR3 is TGTGCCAGCAGTTCCATCACCCCCTTAGCGGGGCTCAATGAGCAGTTCTTC. Protein sequence: CASSSITPLAGLNEQFF.

The rearrangement links TRBV5-1 to TRBJ2-1; perhaps TRBD1 as D (5 bases). Germline V lookup: CDR1 SGHRS, CDR2 YFSETQ. V dropped 0 bases and J dropped 2 bases, with 9 bases sitting between them. The CDR3 is made up of 15 amino acids. The CDR3 bases are TGCGCCAGCAGCTTGGTTCCAGGGACCTACAATGAGCAGTTCTTC. Translating it yields CASSLVPGTYNEQFF. Variable domain in full (rest from reference TRBV5-1 and TRBJ2-1): KAGVTQTPRYLIKTRGQQVTLSCSPISGHRSVSWYQQTPGQGLQFLFEYFSETQRNKGNFPGRFSGRQFSNSRSEMNVSTLELGDSALYLCASSLVPGTYNEQFFGPGTRLTVL.

The J gene is TRBJ2-7, the V gene TRBV4-3; the match to TRBD2 covers 7 bases. Germline CDR1 reads LGHNA; CDR2 reads YSLEER. Trimming removed 1 base from V and 12 bases from J; junction bases left unmatched: 9. The CDR3 has 13 residues. CDR3 loop: CASSQVERGRLYF. CDR3 in DNA: TGCGCCAGCAGCCAAGTCGAGCGGGGTCGTCTGTACTTC.

The chain uses TRBV2 and TRBJ2-2, with 8 bases matching TRBD2. The CDR3 consists of 17 residues. Germline V CDR1 and CDR2: SNHLY, FYNNEI. Trimming cost V 7 bases and J 1 base; bases outside gene matches: 11. DNA of the CDR3: TGTGCCAGCACCGAAACCCCCACTAGCGGGAACACCGGGGAGCTGTTTTTT. It specifies CASTETPTSGNTGELFF. Full variable domain (missing parts from reference TRBV2 and TRBJ2-2): EPEVTQTPSHQVTQMGQEVILRCVPISNHLYFYWYRQILGQKVEFLVSFYNNEISEKSEIFDDQFSVERPDGSNFTLKIRSTKLEDSAMYFCASTETPTSGNTGELFFGEGSRLTVL.

The chain uses TRBV5-6 and TRBJ2-7; the D is unclear. Trimming left V 0 bases short and J 4 bases short, with 11 bases between. CDR1 SGHDT and CDR2 YYEEEE come from the germline V gene. CDR3 length equals 14 residues. In DNA, the CDR3 is TGTGCCAGCAGCTTGGTCTCGTCGAGGTACGAGCAGTACTTC. Encoded protein: CASSLVSSRYEQYF. Together with reference TRBV5-6 and TRBJ2-7, the CDR3 gives the full variable domain: DAGVTQSPTHLIKTRGQQVTLRCSPKSGHDTVSWYQQALGQGPQFIFQYYEEEERQRGNFPDRFSGHQFPNYSSELNVNALLLGDSALYLCASSLVSSRYEQYFGPGTRLTVT.